These 32 T cell receptor beta chains were all obtained from the same sample, sequenced in a study of OX40 agonist ivuxolimab in advanced cancers. This table comes from immunoSEQ multiplex PCR, and its TCRdb copy is limited to in-frame clones, with some not included. The table shows 90,000 to 100,000 clones, with less than 90% occurring only once. Sequences were derived from CD4+ or CD8+ T cells sorted from blood, sampled in a trial of the OX40 agonist ivuxolimab. These receptor sequences come from an adult with an advanced solid tumor such as melanoma, head and neck, liver or kidney cancer.

The rearrangement links TRBV18 to TRBJ1-4, with 8 positions matching TRBD1. From germline, CDR1 is KGHSH and CDR2 LQKENI. The CDR3 has 14 amino acids. V lost 8 bases, J lost 5 bases, and 7 bases stayed unmatched. The CDR3 sequence: CASTWTGQNEKLFF. The CDR3 DNA reads as TGTGCCAGCACGTGGACAGGGCAGAATGAAAAACTGTTTTTT.

Of note for this clone: Sequence at one end of the junction differs from germline and may be a read error. Other nucleotide sequences in the sample specify the same CDR3. This chain connects TRBV6-5 to TRBJ1-5; D is uncertain. Germline V gives CDR1 MNHEY, CDR2 SVGAGI. The length of the CDR3 is 12 residues. The CDR3 sequence: CASREQRGPQHF. DNA for the CDR3: TGCGCCAGCCGGGAACAACGGGGGCCCCAGCATTTT.

This chain connects TRBV7-3 to TRBJ2-1, with 10 bases fitting TRBD2. Unmatched junction bases numbered 2, after V lost 4 bases and J lost 8 bases. Germline CDR1 reads SGHTA; CDR2 reads FQGTGA. The CDR3 runs 13 residues. CDR3 sequence (DNA): TGTGCCAGCAGCTCGGGACTAGCGTATGAGCAGTTCTTC. The encoded protein is CASSSGLAYEQFF.

The chain carries TRBV7-8 and TRBJ1-2; a possible D gene is TRBD1 (5 bases). The CDR3 loop spans 18 amino acids. V lost 5 bases, J lost 0 bases, and 22 bases lay in between. Germline CDR1 SGHVS, CDR2 FQNEAQ. CDR3 in amino acids: CASSPGSIGWGTNYGYTF. In DNA, the CDR3 is TGTGCCAGCAGCCCCGGGTCGATAGGGTGGGGGACTAACTATGGCTACACCTTC.

The chain carries TRBV18 and TRBJ1-5; D uncertain. Germline-derived CDR1 and CDR2 are KGHSH and LQKENI. This CDR3 has 14 amino acids. V gave up 4 bases and J gave up 1 base, with 8 bases separating them. This chain's CDR3 is CASSREGSNQPQHF. CDR3 DNA: TGTGCCAGCTCACGGGAAGGGAGCAATCAGCCCCAGCATTTT.

The rearrangement links TRBV28 to TRBJ1-2; 7 nucleotides line up with TRBD1. The CDR3 sequence is 14 residues long. Germline V gene data show CDR1 as MDHEN and CDR2 as SYDVKM. V lost 3 bases to trimming and J lost 4 bases; unmatched junction nucleotides: 5. The CDR3 sequence: CASSFPGTVYGYTF. The CDR3 DNA sequence: TGTGCCAGCAGTTTCCCTGGGACAGTCTATGGCTACACCTTC.

The chain employs TRBV6-1 and TRBJ2-2; D remains ambiguous. The CDR3 totals 12 residues. Trimming removed 8 bases from V and 7 bases from J, with 11 bases in between. Germline V lookup: CDR1 MNHNS, CDR2 SASEGT. For the CDR3, the DNA is TGTGCCAGCCGGACCCTACGCGGGGAGCTGTTTTTT. Its translation: CASRTLRGELFF.

This sequence joins TRBV20-1 and TRBJ2-1, with no clear D. V was shortened by 3 bases and J by 4 bases, with 4 bases between the two germline ends. There are 11 residues in the CDR3. CDR1 and CDR2 from the germline V gene are DFQATT and SNEGSKA (reference sequence). The CDR3 here is CSASGYNEQFF. CDR3 bases: TGCAGTGCTAGCGGTTACAATGAGCAGTTCTTC.

CDR3 nucleotides: TGCGCCAGCAGCCGCGACGGACCCGGCTACGAGCAGTACTTC. This gives the protein CASSRDGPGYEQYF. The chain has TRBV5-1 and TRBJ2-7; D gene unclear. The V gene lost 4 bases and the J gene lost 3 bases, with 14 bases spanning the gap. Germline loops: CDR1 SGHRS, CDR2 YFSETQ. The CDR3 covers 14 residues.

The chain combines TRBV30 with TRBJ1-1, with D maybe TRBD1 (5 bases). CDR3 length equals 14 residues. The germline CDR1 and CDR2 sequences are GTSNPN and SVGIG (reference sequence). V was pared by 4 bases and J by 2 bases, with 14 bases between. The CDR3 sequence is CAWTLKGANTEAFF. The CDR3 nucleotides read TGTGCCTGGACCCTCAAAGGGGCCAACACTGAAGCTTTCTTT. The full variable domain, rest sourced from reference TRBV30 and TRBJ1-1, is SQTIHQWPATLVQPVGSPLSLECTVEGTSNPNLYWYRQAAGRGLQLLFYSVGIGQISSEVPQNLSASRPQDRQFILSSKKLLLSDSGFYLCAWTLKGANTEAFFGQGTRLTVV.

The gene calls are TRBV6-1 and TRBJ1-1; no reliable D call. Germline CDR1 and CDR2: MNHNS and SASEGT. Between the trimmed V and J ends, which lost 0 bases and 2 bases, there was a span of 7 bases. This CDR3 spans 14 amino acids. The CDR3: CASSEAWHNTEAFF. CDR3 coding DNA: TGTGCCAGCAGTGAAGCCTGGCACAACACTGAAGCTTTCTTT.

This clone appeared a few times. The CDR3 is CASTRDSHMNTEAFF. The CDR3 coding sequence is TGTGCCAGCACCCGGGACAGTCATATGAACACTGAAGCTTTCTTT. The chain couples TRBV7-9 to TRBJ1-1, with 7 bases lining up with TRBD1. V lost 7 bases to trimming and J lost 0 bases; unmatched junction nucleotides: 8. Per the germline V gene, CDR1 is SEHNR and CDR2 is FQNEAQ (reference sequence). CDR3 size: 15 residues.

This chain's CDR3 is CASSDRVYGYTF. In DNA, the CDR3 is TGTGCCAGCAGTGACAGGGTCTATGGCTACACCTTC. The chain joins TRBV28 to TRBJ1-2; 7 bases fit TRBD1. This CDR3 spans 12 amino acids. Per the germline V gene, CDR1 is MDHEN and CDR2 is SYDVKM. V lost 5 bases and J lost 4; bases outside the gene matches: 1.

The chain carries TRBV28 and TRBJ2-5, with D perhaps matching TRBD2 (6 bases). The CDR3 sequence is 13 residues long. CDR1 and CDR2 (germline): MDHEN, SYDVKM. Trimming cost V 5 bases and J 7 bases, with 14 bases left between them. This CDR3 is CASSPMGGATQYF. For the CDR3, the DNA is TGTGCCAGCAGTCCCATGGGCGGGGCGACCCAGTACTTC.

The gene calls are TRBV27 and TRBJ2-1, with 8 bases fitting TRBD2. V gave up 7 bases and J gave up 6 bases; unmatched junction bases: 11. This CDR3 is built from 15 residues. Per germline, CDR1 MNHEY and CDR2 SMNVEV (reference sequence). Here the CDR3 DNA reads TGTGCCAGCACCCCGGGACTAGGATCCCCCAATGAGCAGTTCTTC. It codes for CASTPGLGSPNEQFF.

The chain employs TRBV5-1 and TRBJ1-1, with unresolved D. Trimming took off 0 bases at V and 1 base at J, with 10 bases between the two ends. Germline CDR1 reads SGHRS; CDR2 reads YFSETQ. The CDR3 length is 15 residues. CDR3 DNA: TGCGCCAGCAGCTTGGGGCAGCTAACGAACACTGAAGCTTTCTTT. This translates into CASSLGQLTNTEAFF. Full variable domain (rest looked up from reference TRBV5-1 and TRBJ1-1): KAGVTQTPRYLIKTRGQQVTLSCSPISGHRSVSWYQQTPGQGLQFLFEYFSETQRNKGNFPGRFSGRQFSNSRSEMNVSTLELGDSALYLCASSLGQLTNTEAFFGQGTRLTVV.

This sequence joins TRBV7-6 and TRBJ2-1; D gene unclear. Per the germline V gene, CDR1 is SGHVS and CDR2 is FNYEAQ. The CDR3 has 16 residues. The germline V and J ends were trimmed by 1 base and 3 bases, with 13 bases remaining between them. The DNA of the CDR3 is TGTGCCAGCAGCTTAGAGGCGGTGAGGTTCTACAATGAGCAGTTCTTC. It is translated as CASSLEAVRFYNEQFF.

This chain connects TRBV29-1 to TRBJ1-2; unclear D gene. This CDR3 is built from 14 residues. The germline gives CDR1 SQVTM, CDR2 ANQGSEA. V lost 0 bases and J lost 4, with 12 bases in between. CDR3 sequence reads: CSVEDIGYRYGYTF. The CDR3 nucleotides read TGCAGCGTTGAAGATATAGGGTATCGCTATGGCTACACCTTC.

The genes are TRBV29-1 and TRBJ2-1; 11 bases align to TRBD2. The V segment lost 7 bases and the J segment 7 bases; nucleotides outside the gene matches: 9. Germline V lookup: CDR1 SQVTM, CDR2 ANQGSEA. The CDR3 is made up of 14 amino acids. CDR3 nucleotide sequence: TGCAGCGCCGTAAGGCTAGCGGGAGGAAATGAGCAGTTCTTC. Translation gives CSAVRLAGGNEQFF.

The chain combines TRBV5-1 with TRBJ2-3; unclear D gene. The CDR3 has 13 amino acids. Trimming left V 5 bases short and J 4 bases short, with 11 bases between. CDR1 and CDR2 (germline): SGHRS, YFSETQ. DNA for the CDR3: TGCGCCAGCAGAATGGACGGGCCAGATACGCAGTATTTT. Its protein product is CASRMDGPDTQYF. Full variable domain (outside the CDR3, taken from reference TRBV5-1 and TRBJ2-3): KAGVTQTPRYLIKTRGQQVTLSCSPISGHRSVSWYQQTPGQGLQFLFEYFSETQRNKGNFPGRFSGRQFSNSRSEMNVSTLELGDSALYLCASRMDGPDTQYFGPGTRLTVL.

The V gene is TRBV30, the J gene TRBJ1-2; 8 nucleotides line up with TRBD1. The CDR3 spans 17 residues. Germline CDR1 is GTSNPN and CDR2 is SVGIG (reference sequence). Trimming took 0 bases from V and 6 from J; bases not matched to a gene: 15. The CDR3 reads CAWSVLGTGAGGDGYTF. DNA for the CDR3: TGTGCCTGGAGTGTTCTAGGGACAGGCGCCGGGGGAGATGGCTACACCTTC.

The chain employs TRBV7-2 and TRBJ2-5; 7 positions agree with TRBD2. Germline CDR1 reads SGHTA; CDR2 reads FQGNSA. The CDR3 has 14 residues. V was pared by 1 base and J by 5 bases, with 4 bases of the junction left unmatched. The CDR3 nucleotides are TGTGCCAGCAGCTTAGTTGGGGGAGGGGAGACCCAGTACTTC. It specifies CASSLVGGGETQYF.

The gene calls are TRBV10-3 and TRBJ2-1; no clear D. CDR1 and CDR2 from the germline V gene are ENHRY and SYGVKD. The CDR3 length is 15 residues. The V and J ends lost 4 bases and 0 bases respectively, with 10 bases between them. The CDR3 loop reads CAISAAMSSYNEQFF. The CDR3 DNA is TGTGCCATCAGTGCGGCGATGAGCTCCTACAATGAGCAGTTCTTC.

The chain uses TRBV7-8 and TRBJ1-1; 7 bases line up with TRBD1. The J segment lost 6 bases and the V segment lost 7 bases, leaving 8 bases of the junction unmatched. Per germline, CDR1 SGHVS and CDR2 FQNEAQ. The CDR3 covers 13 residues. The CDR3 reads CASKWDSDSEAFF. The CDR3 DNA reads as TGTGCCAGCAAGTGGGACAGCGACTCTGAAGCTTTCTTT.

The chain couples TRBV18 to TRBJ1-1, with D tentatively TRBD1 (5 bases). Per the germline V gene, CDR1 is KGHSH and CDR2 is LQKENI. The CDR3 runs 13 residues. Trimming cost V 2 bases and J 3 bases, with 7 bases left between them. The CDR3 here is CASSPGGHTEAFF. In DNA, the CDR3 is TGTGCCAGCTCACCAGGGGGACACACTGAAGCTTTCTTT.

The chain couples TRBV4-1 to TRBJ1-3; D perhaps matches TRBD1 (5 bases). The CDR3 totals 16 residues. Trimming cost V 3 bases and J 0 bases, with 12 bases left between them. CDR1 is MGHRA and CDR2 is YSYEKL in the germline V gene. The CDR3 loop is CASSHPDRASGNTIYF. CDR3 bases: TGCGCCAGCAGCCATCCCGACAGAGCCTCTGGAAACACCATATATTTT.

The rearrangement links TRBV6-6 to TRBJ1-1; D call uncertain. This CDR3 spans 15 amino acids. Trimming removed 2 bases at V and 4 bases at J, with 14 bases between. CDR1 and CDR2 from the germline V gene are MNHNY and SVGAGI (reference sequence). The CDR3 region has the DNA TGTGCCAGCAGTTACACGTCCCCGAGGTCCACTGAAGCTTTCTTT. Encoded protein: CASSYTSPRSTEAFF.

The chain is built from TRBV25-1 and TRBJ1-3; D gene uncertain. The CDR3 spans 13 residues. Trimming left V 9 bases short and J 4 bases short, with 13 bases between. The germline V gene has CDR1 MGHDK and CDR2 SYGVNS. The CDR3 DNA follows: TGTGCCAGTAGATCCGGCGGAGGAAACACCATATATTTT. It is translated as CASRSGGGNTIYF. The whole variable domain, remainder taken from reference TRBV25-1 and TRBJ1-3, is EADIYQTPRYLVIGTGKKITLECSQTMGHDKMYWYQQDPGMELHLIHYSYGVNSTEKGDLSSESTVSRIRTEHFPLTLESARPSHTSQYLCASRSGGGNTIYFGEGSWLTVV.

This clone was observed a few times. This chain links TRBV30 with TRBJ1-6; D gene unclear. CDR3 length equals 11 residues. Germline loops: CDR1 GTSNPN, CDR2 SVGIG (reference sequence). V lost 0 bases, J lost 8 bases, and 2 bases lay in between. CDR3: CAWSVDSPLHF. The CDR3 nucleotides read TGTGCCTGGAGTGTAGATTCACCCCTCCACTTT.

V usage is TRBV6-5 and J usage is TRBJ2-3; D not certain. There are 13 residues in the CDR3. Germline values: CDR1 MNHEY, CDR2 SVGAGI. Trimming stripped 4 bases from V and 2 bases from J, with 7 bases between. CDR3 in DNA: TGTGCCAGCAGTTGGTTCCTCACAGATACGCAGTATTTT. Amino acids: CASSWFLTDTQYF.

The CDR3, as DNA: TGTGCCAGCAATAAAGCCCACACCGGGGAGCTGTTTTTT. The encoded protein is CASNKAHTGELFF. This chain joins TRBV2 and TRBJ2-2; D unclear. The CDR3 has 13 residues. Trimming pared 7 bases from V and 3 bases from J, leaving 9 bases between. Germline V gives CDR1 SNHLY, CDR2 FYNNEI.

The chain combines TRBV6-6 with TRBJ1-3; D is undetermined. Per the germline V gene, CDR1 is MNHNY and CDR2 is SVGAGI (reference sequence). V was cut by 7 bases and J by 2 bases, with 12 bases left in between. This CDR3 is built from 14 residues. The CDR3 protein is CASTHGETGNTIYF. The CDR3 DNA follows: TGTGCCAGCACCCACGGGGAGACTGGAAACACCATATATTTT.